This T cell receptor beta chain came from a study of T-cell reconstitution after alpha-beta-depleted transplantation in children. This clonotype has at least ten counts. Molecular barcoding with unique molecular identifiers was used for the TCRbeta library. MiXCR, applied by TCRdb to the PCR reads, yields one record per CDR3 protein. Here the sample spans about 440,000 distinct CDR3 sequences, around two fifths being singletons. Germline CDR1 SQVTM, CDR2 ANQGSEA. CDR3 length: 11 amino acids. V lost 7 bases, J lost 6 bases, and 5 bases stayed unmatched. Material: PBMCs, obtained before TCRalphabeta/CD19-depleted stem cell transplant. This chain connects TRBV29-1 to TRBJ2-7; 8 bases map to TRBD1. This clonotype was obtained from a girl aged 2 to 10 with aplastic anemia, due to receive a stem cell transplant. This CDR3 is CSGGDRGEQYF. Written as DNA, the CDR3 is TGCAGCGGAGGAGACAGGGGCGAGCAGTACTTC.